These 30 T cell receptor beta chains were all obtained from the same sample, sequenced in a study of CD8 T cells in ankylosing spondylitis. Using its own MiXCR run on the 5' RACE reads, TCRdb lists one record per CDR3 protein. The table has under 300,000 distinct CDR3 sequences, about a sixth seen once. The sequencing input was blood, either unsorted or a sorted T cell fraction (not recorded which). Receptors originate from a male donor with ankylosing spondylitis or in good health (not recorded which).

V gene TRBV4-3 combines with J gene TRBJ2-7; 7 nucleotides align to TRBD1. The ends lost 3 bases at V and 0 bases at J; junction bases unmatched: 11. Germline-derived CDR1 and CDR2 are LGHNA and YSLEER. The CDR3 sequence is 17 residues long. CDR3 protein: CASSQGTETHNSYEQYF. Here the CDR3 DNA reads TGCGCCAGCAGCCAGGGGACAGAGACCCATAACTCCTACGAGCAGTACTTC.

This clonotype has just a few counts. This sequence joins TRBV4-1 and TRBJ1-2, with a possible D match to TRBD1 (5 bases). This CDR3 is 14 amino acids long. CDR1 and CDR2 from the germline V gene are MGHRA and YSYEKL. V lost 2 bases and J 4 bases, leaving 11 bases between the germline ends. The CDR3 loop is CASSQPGSAYGYTF. The CDR3 DNA reads TGCGCCAGCAGCCAACCAGGGTCTGCCTATGGCTACACCTTC.

This clonotype has a count of ten or more. This chain joins TRBV5-6 and TRBJ2-5; 10 positions match TRBD2. Germline V CDR1 and CDR2: SGHDT, YYEEEE. V was pared by 1 base and J by 5 bases, with 5 bases of the junction left unmatched. The CDR3 covers 15 residues. The chain's CDR3 is CASSLPLAGDETQYF. The CDR3 DNA reads TGTGCCAGCAGCTTGCCCCTAGCGGGAGATGAGACCCAGTACTTC.

The chain links TRBV4-2 to TRBJ1-2; perhaps TRBD1 as D (5 bases). The CDR3 covers 15 residues. The ends were cut back, 3 bases at V and 0 bases at J, with 11 bases in the middle. Germline V gene sequence: CDR1 LGHNA, CDR2 YNFKEQ. In DNA, the CDR3 is TGTGCCAGCAGCCAGGAAGGGACGCCTAACTATGGCTACACCTTC. It is translated as CASSQEGTPNYGYTF.

The chain has TRBV4-2 and TRBJ2-7; 11 nucleotides line up with TRBD2. The CDR3 consists of 16 residues. Germline CDR1 and CDR2: LGHNA and YNFKEQ. J lost 3 bases, V lost 0 bases, and 4 bases had no gene match. CDR3 in DNA: TGTGCCAGCAGCCAAGATGGGCTAGCGGGGGGCTACGAGCAGTACTTC. Translating it yields CASSQDGLAGGYEQYF.

This clonotype has more than one count but fewer than ten. The chain combines TRBV24-1 with TRBJ2-1; D is ambiguous. The V gene lost 9 bases and the J gene lost 0 bases, with 8 bases spanning the gap. CDR1 KGHDR and CDR2 SFDVKD come from the germline V gene. CDR3 length: 13 residues. Here the CDR3 reads CATQISSYNEQFF. The DNA for the CDR3 is TGTGCCACCCAAATAAGCTCCTACAATGAGCAGTTCTTC.

The chain carries TRBV4-2 and TRBJ2-1; TRBD2 matches at 10 bases. CDR1 LGHNA and CDR2 YNFKEQ come from the germline V gene. Trimming cost V 1 base and J 5 bases; bases outside gene matches: 8. There are 17 residues in the CDR3. The CDR3 nucleotides are TGTGCCAGCAGCCAAGTCTTCCGACTAGCGGGCGACAATGAGCAGTTCTTC. Its protein product is CASSQVFRLAGDNEQFF.

Written as DNA, the CDR3 is TGTGCCATCAGTGAGTCCGGTCCCTCTGGGGCCAACGTCCTGACTTTC. Translation gives CAISESGPSGANVLTF. The J gene is TRBJ2-6, the V gene TRBV10-3; D unclear. V gave up 0 bases and J gave up 0 bases, with 6 bases separating them. Per the germline V gene, CDR1 is ENHRY and CDR2 is SYGVKD. This CDR3 is built from 16 residues.

This clonotype was seen a few times. The chain employs TRBV4-1 and TRBJ2-1; no firm D call. With 0 bases removed from V and 5 bases from J, the gap between germline ends came to 14 bases. This CDR3 comprises 16 residues. Germline CDR1 is MGHRA and CDR2 is YSYEKL. The CDR3 loop reads CASSQDPYTTNNEQFF. The CDR3 region has the DNA TGCGCCAGCAGCCAAGATCCATATACAACAAACAATGAGCAGTTCTTC.

With respect to this clonotype: A read error may account for a junction end that differs from germline. J is TRBJ2-3 and V is TRBV10-3, with 13 bases fitting TRBD2. The V gene's germline CDR1 is ENHRY and CDR2 SYGVKD. The CDR3 runs 18 residues. CDR3 sequence: CAFSPTSGRADNTDTQYF. CDR3 sequence (DNA): TGTGCCTTCAGTCCCACTAGCGGGAGGGCCGATAACACAGATACGCAGTATTTT.

This clonotype showed up many times. The chain links TRBV7-3 to TRBJ2-1, with 7 bases lining up with TRBD2. Per the germline V gene, CDR1 is SGHTA and CDR2 is FQGTGA. CDR3 size: 14 residues. Trimming took 5 bases from V and 5 from J; bases not matched to a gene: 6. The CDR3 protein is CASSPAGNHNEQFF. The CDR3 bases are TGTGCCAGCAGCCCAGCGGGAAACCACAATGAGCAGTTCTTC.

The V call is TRBV24-1, the J call TRBJ1-2; a weak D match, TRBD1 (6 bases). This CDR3 contains 15 residues. CDR1 and CDR2 from the germline V gene are KGHDR and SFDVKD. Trimming cost V 3 bases and J 5 bases, with 15 bases left between them. CDR3 DNA sequence: TGTGCCACCAGTGATCCTTCGACAGGCCGTTATGGCTACACCTTC. It encodes CATSDPSTGRYGYTF.

This sequence joins TRBV10-3 and TRBJ1-5; the D is unclear. V was pared by 0 bases and J by 5 bases, with 11 bases between. CDR1 and CDR2 from the germline V gene are ENHRY and SYGVKD. CDR3 size: 15 residues. The CDR3 nucleotides read TGTGCCATCAGTGAGTCTGGCCCCCGATATCAGCCCCAGCATTTT. As protein: CAISESGPRYQPQHF.

The rearrangement joins TRBV29-1 to TRBJ2-2; 8 positions match TRBD1. Germline V CDR1 and CDR2: SQVTM, ANQGSEA. The CDR3 has 19 amino acids. J gave up 4 bases and V 0 bases, and 16 bases lay outside the gene matches. Here the CDR3 reads CSVEDQSRGPEVSTGELFF. Here the CDR3 DNA reads TGCAGCGTTGAAGATCAGAGCAGGGGGCCCGAAGTGAGCACCGGGGAGCTGTTTTTT.

This clonotype was observed a few times. The V gene is TRBV6-1, the J gene TRBJ2-7; no firm D call. The CDR3 length is 14 residues. Germline V gene sequence: CDR1 MNHNS, CDR2 SASEGT. Trimming shortened V by 6 bases and J by 3 bases, and 15 bases separated the two germline ends. CDR3: CASSFGVEIYEQYF. CDR3 DNA sequence: TGTGCCAGCAGCTTCGGTGTGGAGATCTACGAGCAGTACTTC.

This clonotype was seen only a few times. This chain connects TRBV29-1 to TRBJ1-1; 7 bases match TRBD1. The germline gives CDR1 SQVTM, CDR2 ANQGSEA. V trimming: 2 bases; J trimming: 5 bases; junction bases outside the gene matches: 2. The CDR3 is made up of 12 amino acids. The chain's CDR3 is CSVEQGETEAFF. For the CDR3, the DNA is TGCAGCGTTGAACAGGGGGAGACTGAAGCTTTCTTT.

This clonotype turned up a few times. In DNA form, the CDR3 reads TGTGCCAGCAGCTTAGGGACTAGTGCGACCACAGATACGCAGTATTTT. Protein sequence: CASSLGTSATTDTQYF. This chain joins TRBV7-8 and TRBJ2-3, with 7 bases matching TRBD2. With V trimmed by 1 base and J by 2 bases, 6 bases remained unmatched. The length of the CDR3 is 16 residues. Germline CDR1 SGHVS, CDR2 FQNEAQ.

This clonotype turned up a few times. V is TRBV12-3 or TRBV12-4 and J is TRBJ2-7; D uncertain. V was pared by 1 base and J by 1 base, with 11 bases between. CDR3 size: 15 residues. CDR3 protein: CASSLVESESYEQYF. Written as DNA, the CDR3 is TGTGCCAGCAGTTTAGTAGAGTCTGAGTCCTACGAGCAGTACTTC.

The genes are TRBV6-2 or TRBV6-3 and TRBJ2-2; no clear D. This CDR3 region has 12 residues. CDR1 and CDR2 (germline): MNHEY, SVGEGT. The V end was cut by 10 bases, the J end by 4 bases, with 10 bases between. CDR3 nucleotide sequence: TGTGCCATTGGCAAACCCACCGGGGAGCTGTTTTTT. Encoded protein: CAIGKPTGELFF.

The chain combines TRBV5-1 with TRBJ2-1; TRBD1 is a possible D gene (6 bases). Germline V gene lookup returns CDR1 SGHRS and CDR2 YFSETQ. Trimming stripped 0 bases from V and 0 bases from J, with 10 bases between. This CDR3 comprises 16 residues. The CDR3 region has the DNA TGCGCCAGCAGCTTGGATGACAGGAGCTCCTACAATGAGCAGTTCTTC. Translated: CASSLDDRSSYNEQFF.

CDR3 protein: CASSLVEQGAGETQYF. CDR3 bases: TGTGCCAGCAGCTTAGTGGAACAGGGGGCCGGAGAGACCCAGTACTTC. V is TRBV7-8 and J is TRBJ2-5; 9 bases are shared with TRBD1. Trimming cost V 1 base and J 4 bases; bases outside gene matches: 7. The CDR3 contains 16 residues. CDR1 is SGHVS, CDR2 FQNEAQ, per germline.

This clonotype was detected only a few times. V is TRBV29-1 and J is TRBJ2-3, with D unresolved. Trimming took 7 bases from V and 3 from J, leaving 8 bases between them. This CDR3 has 11 residues. Germline CDR1 reads SQVTM; CDR2 reads ANQGSEA. The CDR3, as DNA: TGCAGCGCTCTCCGGACAGATACGCAGTATTTT. This translates into CSALRTDTQYF.

The chain recombines TRBV3-1 with TRBJ1-2; 7 positions agree with TRBD1. CDR1 is LGHDT, CDR2 YNNKEL, per germline (reference sequence). This CDR3 contains 19 residues. Trimming removed 1 base from V and 3 bases from J; junction bases left unmatched: 17. The CDR3 DNA sequence: TGTGCCAGCAGCCAAGGACCCGGGCTTGCTCCAACAGGGGACTATGGCTACACCTTC. It encodes CASSQGPGLAPTGDYGYTF.

This clonotype has a count of ten or more. This sequence joins TRBV7-2 and TRBJ1-1; D ambiguous. V gave up 1 base and J gave up 1 base, with 7 bases separating them. Germline CDR1 and CDR2: SGHTA and FQGNSA. This CDR3 region has 14 residues. CDR3 in amino acids: CASSLVVGNTEAFF. CDR3 bases: TGTGCCAGCAGCTTAGTTGTGGGGAACACTGAAGCTTTCTTT.

V usage is TRBV6-1 and J usage is TRBJ2-3; 11 bases map to TRBD2. V was clipped by 6 bases and J by 0 bases; unmatched bases: 5. Germline loops: CDR1 MNHNS, CDR2 SASEGT. CDR3 length: 16 residues. The CDR3, as DNA: TGTGCCAGCAGGCCACTAGCGGGAGATAGCACAGATACGCAGTATTTT. Residues: CASRPLAGDSTDTQYF.

This clonotype occurred a few times. The chain carries TRBV20-1 and TRBJ2-1; TRBD1 is a possible D gene (5 bases). This CDR3 spans 17 amino acids. Per germline, CDR1 DFQATT and CDR2 SNEGSKA (reference sequence). With 5 bases removed from V and 0 bases from J, the gap between germline ends came to 20 bases. CDR3 in DNA: TGCAGTGCTCAAGATAGGATGGGGCTGGGCTCCTACAATGAGCAGTTCTTC. Translated: CSAQDRMGLGSYNEQFF.

The chain joins TRBV2 to TRBJ1-1; perhaps TRBD1 as D (6 bases). This CDR3 region has 16 residues. Trimming pared 6 bases from V and 2 bases from J, leaving 19 bases between. In germline, CDR1 is SNHLY, CDR2 FYNNEI. CDR3 bases: TGTGCCAGCAGACGCGCTAAAGGACAGAGAAACACTGAAGCTTTCTTT. Protein product: CASRRAKGQRNTEAFF. Full variable domain (missing parts from reference TRBV2 and TRBJ1-1): EPEVTQTPSHQVTQMGQEVILRCVPISNHLYFYWYRQILGQKVEFLVSFYNNEISEKSEIFDDQFSVERPDGSNFTLKIRSTKLEDSAMYFCASRRAKGQRNTEAFFGQGTRLTVV.

This clonotype has more than one count but fewer than ten. The chain carries TRBV29-1 and TRBJ2-7; TRBD2 aligns across 8 bases. The V gene end was trimmed by 4 bases and the J gene end by 0 bases; junction bases not matched to a gene: 11. The CDR3 covers 16 residues. Germline values: CDR1 SQVTM, CDR2 ANQGSEA. The CDR3, as DNA: TGCAGCGTTGCTTTAGCGGGATACGACAGCTCCTACGAGCAGTACTTC. This sequence encodes CSVALAGYDSSYEQYF.

The rearrangement uses TRBV5-6 and TRBJ2-1, with TRBD1 matching over 10 bases. This CDR3 has 16 amino acids. Germline CDR1 SGHDT, CDR2 YYEEEE. The V segment lost 3 bases and the J segment 9 bases; nucleotides outside the gene matches: 12. CDR3 DNA: TGTGCCAGCAGCTGGTTTGGGGGGGGACAGGGGACTGAGCAGTTCTTC. The encoded protein is CASSWFGGGQGTEQFF.

J is TRBJ2-7 and V is TRBV20-1; D gene unclear. The CDR3 totals 14 residues. Germline CDR1 is DFQATT and CDR2 is SNEGSKA (reference sequence). V was clipped by 1 base and J by 0 bases, with 10 bases between them. CDR3 amino acids: CSARAPTDSYEQYF. In nucleotides, the CDR3 is TGCAGTGCTAGAGCCCCGACGGACTCCTACGAGCAGTACTTC.